This paragraph reports one T cell receptor (beta chain). The antigen is unknown. The V and J ends lost 3 bases and 8 bases, in that order; junction bases with no gene match: 8. The CDR3 consists of 14 residues. Germline values: CDR1 SGHRS, CDR2 YFSETQ. PCR was performed using 60 Vbeta and 13 Jbeta primers. Clones were read by immunoSEQ multiplex PCR, and TCRdb kept only the in-frame ones, dropping some. Among 100,000 to 150,000 clones listed, about 81% were seen once. This entry belongs to a study of cytomegalovirus exposure and HLA in healthy donors. Study-wide points: With later analysis, a missense DCLRE1C variant became linked to TCR beta V- and J-gene trimming. There were some V segments, including TRBV6-2 and TRBV6-3, excluded as indistinguishable.

Participants comprised healthy donors of bone marrow. J is TRBJ1-2 and V is TRBV5-1; 9 positions agree with TRBD1. The sample comprised PBMCs. The receptor comes from a woman in her twenties or thirties in good health and CMV-seronegative. The CDR3 DNA reads TGCGCCAGCAGCTCGGACAGGGGATCCCTCGGCTACACCTTC. Protein product: CASSSDRGSLGYTF.